Listed below are T cell receptor beta chains from one sample, sequenced in a study of cytomegalovirus exposure and HLA in healthy donors. The table came from immunoSEQ multiplex PCR; TCRdb's copy has only in-frame clones and leaves some out. Of more than 250,000 clones in the sample, about 90% are singletons; the top ten hold roughly 1.2%. Sequenced material: PBMCs. The receptors come from a woman in her 30s in good health and CMV-seropositive. CDR3s include the opening cysteine and the closing phenylalanine or tryptophan. The D gene is left open where the match is weak. For some rows the clone size is stated as once, few or many, or as a class when expanded; others skip it.

D	size	V	J	CDR3	DNA
.	.	TRBV11-2	TRBJ2-1	CASSYANEQFF	TGTGCCAGCAGCTACGCCAATGAGCAGTTCTTC
.	.	TRBV7-9	TRBJ1-1	CASSITGTNTEAFF	TGTGCCAGCAGCATCACAGGGACGAACACTGAAGCTTTCTTT
.	.	TRBV15	TRBJ1-2	CATSREGFGGYTF	TGTGCCACCAGCAGAGAGGGGTTTGGGGGCTACACCTTC
TRBD1	.	TRBV30	TRBJ2-2	CACDGQGPNTGELFF	TGTGCCTGCGATGGACAGGGGCCGAACACCGGGGAGCTGTTTTTT
.	.	TRBV28	TRBJ2-5	CASRRDGEQETQYF	TGTGCCAGCAGACGGGACGGCGAACAAGAGACCCAGTACTTC
TRBD2	.	TRBV5-6	TRBJ2-3	CASSSGLGTDTQYF	TGTGCCAGCAGCTCGGGACTAGGGACAGATACGCAGTATTTT
.	.	TRBV27	TRBJ1-2	CASSPLTPPYGYTF	TGTGCCAGCAGTCCTCTGACCCCTCCCTATGGCTACACCTTC
.	.	TRBV19	TRBJ1-5	CASSIARFGIQPQHF	TGTGCCAGTAGTATAGCCCGCTTTGGGATTCAGCCCCAGCATTTT
.	.	TRBV5-6	TRBJ2-7	CASSLLQGSYEQYF	TGTGCCAGCAGCTTGTTACAGGGATCCTACGAGCAGTACTTC
.	.	TRBV15	TRBJ2-7	CATSRDSSGGEQYF	TGTGCCACCAGCAGAGATTCGTCCGGGGGCGAGCAGTACTTC
.	.	TRBV27	TRBJ1-4	CASSSLGNEKLFF	TGTGCCAGCAGTTCTCTCGGGAATGAAAAACTGTTTTTT
.	.	TRBV15	TRBJ1-4	CATSRVGTANEKLFF	TGTGCCACCAGCAGGGTAGGGACTGCTAATGAAAAACTGTTTTTT
.	once	TRBV23-1	TRBJ2-5	CASSQWRPQETQYF	TGCGCCAGCAGTCAATGGCGTCCTCAAGAGACCCAGTACTTC
.	.	TRBV27	TRBJ2-3	CASTRDGITDTQYF	TGTGCCAGCACCCGGGACGGGATAACAGATACGCAGTATTTT
.	few	TRBV4-1	TRBJ2-1	CASSQGVNEQFF	TGCGCCAGCAGCCAAGGGGTCAATGAGCAGTTCTTC
.	few	TRBV7-2	TRBJ1-1	CASSLGRNTEAFF	TGTGCCAGCAGCTTAGGGAGGAACACTGAAGCTTTCTTT
TRBD2	.	TRBV29-1	TRBJ2-7	CSVGNMAGDFREQYF	TGCAGCGTTGGTAATATGGCGGGAGATTTCCGCGAGCAGTACTTC
.	.	TRBV9	TRBJ1-2	CASSVVSGADGYTF	TGTGCCAGCAGCGTAGTCTCAGGGGCAGATGGCTACACCTTC
.	once	TRBV27	TRBJ1-5	CASSLSGRLPQHF	TGTGCCAGCAGTTTATCAGGCAGGCTGCCCCAGCATTTT
.	.	TRBV5-6	TRBJ1-5	CASSFGSNNQPQHF	TGTGCCAGCAGCTTTGGGTCCAACAATCAGCCCCAGCATTTT
.	.	TRBV4-2	TRBJ2-1	CASSQRGPGLGGNEQFF	TGTGCCAGCAGCCAAAGGGGGCCGGGACTAGGGGGGAATGAGCAGTTCTTC
.	.	TRBV5-5	TRBJ2-7	CASSLAVSYEQYF	TGTGCCAGCAGCTTGGCCGTAAGCTACGAGCAGTACTTC
.	.	TRBV27	TRBJ2-1	CASSLTAASSYNEQFF	TGTGCCAGCAGTTTAACGGCGGCGAGCTCCTACAATGAGCAGTTCTTC
.	.	TRBV6-5	TRBJ2-3	CASKQGFSTDTQYF	TGTGCCAGCAAACAGGGTTTTAGCACAGATACGCAGTATTTT
.	.	TRBV29-1	TRBJ1-1	CSGSPGMNTEAFF	TGCAGCGGATCTCCAGGGATGAACACTGAAGCTTTCTTT
.	.	TRBV6-7	TRBJ2-3	CASSRTASTDTQYF	TGTGCCAGCAGCCGGACAGCTAGCACAGATACGCAGTATTTT
TRBD2	.	TRBV29-1	TRBJ2-3	CSVERLAGSDTDTQYF	TGCAGCGTTGAAAGGCTAGCGGGATCCGACACAGATACGCAGTATTTT
.	.	TRBV5-1	TRBJ2-5	CASNVVGRQETQYF	TGCGCCAGCAACGTGGTGGGCCGCCAAGAGACCCAGTACTTC
TRBD1	.	TRBV29-1	TRBJ2-7	CSAGDLGGKQYF	TGCAGCGCCGGAGATTTAGGGGGCAAGCAGTACTTC
.	.	TRBV20-1	TRBJ1-2	CSATPYGYTF	TGCAGTGCTACCCCTTATGGCTACACCTTC
.	.	TRBV19	TRBJ2-7	CASSIDPHRSEQYF	TGTGCCAGTAGTATAGATCCGCACCGGTCCGAGCAGTACTTC
TRBD1	once	TRBV2	TRBJ1-4	CASSTGGTTNEKLFF	TGTGCCAGCAGCACAGGGGGGACAACTAATGAAAAACTGTTTTTT
.	.	TRBV11-2	TRBJ1-2	CASSARGGAGYGYTF	TGTGCCAGCAGCGCCCGTGGGGGGGCGGGCTATGGCTACACCTTC
TRBD1	.	TRBV7-9	TRBJ1-2	CASSFTKDRGSTGYGYTF	TGTGCCAGCAGCTTCACGAAGGACAGGGGGAGTACAGGCTATGGCTACACCTTC